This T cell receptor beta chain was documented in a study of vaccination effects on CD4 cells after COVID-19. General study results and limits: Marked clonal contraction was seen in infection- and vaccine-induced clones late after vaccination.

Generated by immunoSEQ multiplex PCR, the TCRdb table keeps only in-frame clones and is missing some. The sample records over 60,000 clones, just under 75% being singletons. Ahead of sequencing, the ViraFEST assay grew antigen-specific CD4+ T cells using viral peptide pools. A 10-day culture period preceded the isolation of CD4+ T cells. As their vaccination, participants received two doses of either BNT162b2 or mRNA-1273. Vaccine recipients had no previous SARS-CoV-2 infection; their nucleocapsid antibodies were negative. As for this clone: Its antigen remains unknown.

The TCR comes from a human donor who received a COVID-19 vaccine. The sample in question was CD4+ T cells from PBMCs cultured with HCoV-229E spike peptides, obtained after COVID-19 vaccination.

The chain's CDR3 is CASSSGGEGTQYF. CDR3 bases: TGTGCCAGTAGTAGCGGGGGGGAAGGTACGCAGTATTTT. This rearrangement joins TRBV19 to TRBJ2-3; 9 bases are shared with TRBD2. Germline loops: CDR1 LNHDA, CDR2 SQIVND (reference sequence). This CDR3 is built from 13 residues. Germline trimming cut 4 bases from V and 8 bases from J; bases unmatched to any gene: 4. Based on the CDR3 plus reference TRBV19 and TRBJ2-3, the full variable domain is DGGITQSPKYLFRKEGQNVTLSCEQNLNHDAMYWYRQDPGQGLRLIYYSQIVNDFQKGDIAEGYSVSREKKESFPLTVTSAQKNPTAFYLCASSSGGEGTQYFGPGTRLTVL.